The 2 T cell receptor beta chains below come from one sample, sequenced in a study of response to subunit inactivated influenza vaccine. TCRdb re-called the RT-PCR reads through MiXCR, storing one row per CDR3 protein. The sample lists about half a million distinct CDR3 sequences; about 25% were seen once. The sample here was CD4+ T cells sorted from PBMCs, taken roughly 5 days after vaccination. Every receptor here comes from a man over 45 who received an inactivated influenza vaccine.

This clonotype appeared a few times. The chain has TRBV29-1 and TRBJ2-3; TRBD1 agrees at 11 bases. V lost 7 bases and J lost 0; bases outside the gene matches: 0. CDR1 SQVTM and CDR2 ANQGSEA come from the germline V gene. The CDR3 sequence is 13 residues long. Written as DNA, the CDR3 is TGCAGCGGGGACAGGGGGAGCACAGATACGCAGTATTTT. Translated: CSGDRGSTDTQYF.

This clonotype came up many times. The chain couples TRBV5-6 to TRBJ1-4; D uncertain. CDR3 length equals 13 residues. Germline CDR1 SGHDT, CDR2 YYEEEE. Between the trimmed V and J ends, which lost 0 bases and 5 bases, there was a span of 5 bases. The CDR3: CASSLVGNEKLFF. The CDR3 DNA reads TGTGCCAGCAGCTTGGTCGGGAATGAAAAACTGTTTTTT. The full variable domain, in which reference TRBV5-6 and TRBJ1-4 provide the parts outside the CDR3, is DAGVTQSPTHLIKTRGQQVTLRCSPKSGHDTVSWYQQALGQGPQFIFQYYEEEERQRGNFPDRFSGHQFPNYSSELNVNALLLGDSALYLCASSLVGNEKLFFGSGTQLSVL.